Below are 29 T cell receptor beta chains sequenced from a single sample in a study of T cell responses to AZD1222 COVID-19 vaccine. The repertoire was sequenced with immunoSEQ multiplex PCR; TCRdb's copy has only in-frame clones and lacks some. The sample has roughly 140,000 clones, roughly 92% seen once. The input for sequencing was peripheral blood, taken on day 0 of AZD1222 vaccination. The source of these receptors is an adult in good health.

A word on this clone: Different DNA sequences within this sample yield the same CDR3. The chain is built from TRBV2 and TRBJ1-1; D perhaps matches TRBD1 (5 bases). Trimming removed 8 bases at V and 3 bases at J, with 10 bases between. The CDR3 has 12 residues. Germline V gives CDR1 SNHLY, CDR2 FYNNEI. CDR3 nucleotide sequence: TGTGCCAGCGCAGGGTTGGACACTGAAGCTTTCTTT. This codes for CASAGLDTEAFF.

The chain couples TRBV3-1 (or the pseudogene TRBV3-2) to TRBJ2-1, with 12 bases aligning to TRBD2. J gave up 0 bases and V 3 bases, and 3 bases lay outside the gene matches. Germline loops: CDR1 LGHDT, CDR2 YNNKEL (reference sequence). This CDR3 has 17 residues. CDR3 DNA: TGTGCCAGCAGCCAGCTAGCGGGAGGGAGCTCCTACAATGAGCAGTTCTTC. It yields the protein CASSQLAGGSSYNEQFF.

V gene TRBV19 combines with J gene TRBJ2-3; 7 positions match TRBD2. The V gene end was trimmed by 4 bases and the J gene end by 7 bases; junction bases not matched to a gene: 26. There are 20 residues in the CDR3. Germline V lookup: CDR1 LNHDA, CDR2 SQIVND (reference sequence). The DNA for the CDR3 is TGTGCCAGTAGTACGGGGCGACTAAAGCGGGGAACGCGGATTTTTTATACGCAGTATTTT. Its translation is CASSTGRLKRGTRIFYTQYF. The entire variable domain, with the rest obtained from reference TRBV19 and TRBJ2-3, is as follows: DGGITQSPKYLFRKEGQNVTLSCEQNLNHDAMYWYRQDPGQGLRLIYYSQIVNDFQKGDIAEGYSVSREKKESFPLTVTSAQKNPTAFYLCASSTGRLKRGTRIFYTQYFGPGTRLTVL.

V gene TRBV27 combines with J gene TRBJ1-2; a possible D gene is TRBD1 (5 bases). This CDR3 region has 14 residues. The V gene lost 3 bases and the J gene lost 2 bases, with 10 bases spanning the gap. Per the germline V gene, CDR1 is MNHEY and CDR2 is SMNVEV (reference sequence). The CDR3 sequence is CASSFQGSNYGYTF. DNA of the CDR3: TGTGCCAGCAGTTTCCAGGGATCAAACTATGGCTACACCTTC.

The gene calls are TRBV6-5 and TRBJ1-1; no definite D call. This CDR3 spans 13 amino acids. Germline loops: CDR1 MNHEY, CDR2 SVGAGI. Trimming removed 2 bases from V and 1 base from J, with 5 bases in between. In nucleotides, the CDR3 is TGTGCCAGCAGTTACATGGGGAACACTGAAGCTTTCTTT. Its translation: CASSYMGNTEAFF.

The chain combines TRBV19 with TRBJ2-7, with D perhaps TRBD1 or TRBD2 (5 bases each). The CDR3 is 17 amino acids. V was clipped by 3 bases and J by 0 bases, with 18 bases between them. Germline V gives CDR1 LNHDA, CDR2 SQIVND (reference sequence). The CDR3 DNA follows: TGTGCCAGTAGTATCTTGGGAGAGGCGGACACCTCCTACGAGCAGTACTTC. Translation gives CASSILGEADTSYEQYF.

The chain joins TRBV2 to TRBJ2-3; D is perhaps TRBD2 (7 bases). Germline V gene sequence: CDR1 SNHLY, CDR2 FYNNEI. V was clipped by 8 bases and J by 5 bases, with 20 bases between them. This CDR3 comprises 15 residues. The CDR3 nucleotides are TGTGCCAGCGGGGGGGCTCGAGCGGTTGGAGATACGCAGTATTTT. Amino acid sequence: CASGGARAVGDTQYF.

The V gene is TRBV30, the J gene TRBJ2-5, with D maybe TRBD1 (5 bases). CDR1 and CDR2 (germline): GTSNPN, SVGIG (reference sequence). The ends were cut back, 7 bases at V and 1 base at J, with 10 bases in the middle. The CDR3 has 12 residues. This chain's CDR3 is CASGMSQETQYF. The CDR3 coding sequence is TGTGCCTCAGGGATGTCCCAAGAGACCCAGTACTTC.

A single count supports this clone. V usage is TRBV30 and J usage is TRBJ1-5; no reliable D call. Trimming took off 0 bases at V and 4 bases at J, with 7 bases between the two ends. The germline CDR1 and CDR2 sequences are GTSNPN and SVGIG (reference sequence). This CDR3 region has 13 residues. CDR3 DNA: TGTGCCTGGAGTGTAGCCGGGAATCAGCCCCAGCATTTT. Encoded protein: CAWSVAGNQPQHF.

The table lists this clone with a few counts. This chain joins TRBV5-4 and TRBJ2-3; weak D call: TRBD1 (5 bases). Germline V gene lookup returns CDR1 SGHNT and CDR2 YYREEE (reference sequence). The CDR3 contains 16 residues. V was shortened by 0 bases and J by 0 bases, with 11 bases between the two germline ends. The CDR3 spells CASSLALSGSTDTQYF. The CDR3 DNA follows: TGTGCCAGCAGCTTGGCGTTATCAGGGAGCACAGATACGCAGTATTTT.

The chain combines TRBV5-6 with TRBJ1-2, with 8 bases lining up with TRBD1. The V and J ends lost 1 base and 3 bases, in that order; junction bases with no gene match: 5. From germline, CDR1 is SGHDT and CDR2 YYEEEE. The CDR3 consists of 15 residues. Written as DNA, the CDR3 is TGTGCCAGCAGCTTGACGGACAGGGAACACTATGGCTACACCTTC. This gives the protein CASSLTDREHYGYTF.

This chain uses TRBV29-1 with TRBJ1-1; D is ambiguous. Looked up from germline, CDR1 is SQVTM and CDR2 is ANQGSEA. The CDR3 contains 14 residues. Between the trimmed V and J ends, which lost 6 bases and 0 bases, there was a span of 14 bases. The CDR3 loop reads CSVAKSIMNTEAFF. The CDR3 DNA reads TGCAGCGTAGCAAAGAGCATAATGAACACTGAAGCTTTCTTT. The full variable domain, its missing parts supplied by reference TRBV29-1 and TRBJ1-1, is SAVISQKPSRDICQRGTSLTIQCQVDSQVTMMFWYRQQPGQSLTLIATANQGSEATYESGFVIDKFPISRPNLTFSTLTVSNMSPEDSSIYLCSVAKSIMNTEAFFGQGTRLTVV.

The chain employs TRBV6-5 and TRBJ1-5, with a possible D match to TRBD1 (5 bases). Between the trimmed V and J ends, which lost 6 bases and 7 bases, there was a span of 13 bases. CDR1 is MNHEY and CDR2 is SVGAGI in the germline V gene. The CDR3 loop spans 13 amino acids. The CDR3 spells CASSTGVWQPQHF. DNA for the CDR3: TGTGCCAGCAGCACAGGTGTTTGGCAGCCCCAGCATTTT.

This clone was recorded once. This rearrangement joins TRBV7-9 to TRBJ2-2; 10 bases line up with TRBD1. Germline values: CDR1 SEHNR, CDR2 FQNEAQ (reference sequence). The CDR3 spans 16 residues. V was clipped by 3 bases and J by 5 bases; unmatched bases: 6. The CDR3 region has the DNA TGTGCCAGCAGCTTTGGGACAGGGGCTTATACCGGGGAGCTGTTTTTT. Translation: CASSFGTGAYTGELFF.

This clone was found once. The rearrangement uses TRBV10-2 and TRBJ1-2, with D perhaps TRBD1 (6 bases). Between the trimmed V and J ends, which lost 0 bases and 6 bases, there was a span of 14 bases. The germline CDR1 and CDR2 sequences are WSHSY and SAAADI. The CDR3 is 15 amino acids. CDR3 residues: CASSESTRAGDGYTF. The CDR3 coding sequence is TGCGCCAGCAGTGAGTCGACTCGGGCAGGGGATGGCTACACCTTC.

The rearrangement joins TRBV5-1 to TRBJ2-7; 7 nucleotides align to TRBD1. Germline CDR1 is SGHRS and CDR2 is YFSETQ. The V and J ends lost 0 bases and 1 base, in that order; junction bases with no gene match: 1. This CDR3 has 14 residues. DNA for the CDR3: TGCGCCAGCAGCTTGGCGGGACAGTCCTACGAGCAGTACTTC. It is translated as CASSLAGQSYEQYF.

The chain joins TRBV2 to TRBJ2-6, with D uncertain. This CDR3 region has 16 residues. The germline gives CDR1 SNHLY, CDR2 FYNNEI. Trimming shortened V by 5 bases and J by 2 bases, and 13 bases separated the two germline ends. DNA for the CDR3: TGTGCCAGCAGTCGTACCGGGTATACTGGGGCCAACGTCCTGACTTTC. Its translation is CASSRTGYTGANVLTF.

The chain is built from TRBV4-2 and TRBJ2-7; the D is unclear. This CDR3 comprises 16 residues. Germline CDR1 is LGHNA and CDR2 is YNFKEQ. V was trimmed by 4 bases and J by 2 bases, leaving 18 bases between them. DNA of the CDR3: TGTGCCAGCAGCCCCCAAGGGTCCAGCGACGCCTACGAGCAGTACTTC. It codes for CASSPQGSSDAYEQYF.

The chain carries TRBV29-1 and TRBJ1-2, with D unresolved. CDR1 and CDR2 (germline): SQVTM, ANQGSEA. V lost 6 bases and J lost 6, with 11 bases in between. CDR3 length: 11 amino acids. The CDR3 DNA reads as TGCAGCGTATCGGCAGAAAATGGCTACACCTTC. Encoded protein: CSVSAENGYTF. Complete variable domain (other parts from reference TRBV29-1 and TRBJ1-2): SAVISQKPSRDICQRGTSLTIQCQVDSQVTMMFWYRQQPGQSLTLIATANQGSEATYESGFVIDKFPISRPNLTFSTLTVSNMSPEDSSIYLCSVSAENGYTFGSGTRLTVV.

The V gene is TRBV7-2, the J gene TRBJ1-2, with 8 bases that match TRBD1. The germline V gene encodes CDR1 SGHTA and CDR2 FQGNSA. This CDR3 has 13 residues. Trimming at V came to 4 bases and at J to 3 bases, leaving 1 base not matched to a gene. Here the CDR3 reads CASSSGQDYGYTF. The CDR3 region has the DNA TGTGCCAGCAGCTCGGGACAGGACTATGGCTACACCTTC.

This chain links TRBV5-1 with TRBJ1-5, with a weak D call TRBD1 (6 bases). Trimming removed 7 bases from V and 5 bases from J, with 16 bases in between. CDR3 length: 14 amino acids. The germline V gene has CDR1 SGHRS and CDR2 YFSETQ. The CDR3 nucleotides are TGCGCCAGCCTAATACAGGGATTTGATCAGCCCCAGCATTTT. Residues: CASLIQGFDQPQHF.

The chain employs TRBV19 and TRBJ1-1, with 7 nucleotides matching TRBD1. J lost 0 bases, V lost 1 base, and 8 bases had no gene match. Germline assignment: CDR1 LNHDA and CDR2 SQIVND (reference sequence). This CDR3 comprises 17 residues. This CDR3 is CASSIVPKGQLNTEAFF. CDR3 DNA sequence: TGTGCCAGTAGTATAGTTCCGAAGGGACAGCTGAACACTGAAGCTTTCTTT.

The rearrangement links TRBV5-4 to TRBJ2-6; D tentatively fits TRBD1 or TRBD2 (7 bases each). Germline lookup yields CDR1 SGHNT and CDR2 YYREEE (reference sequence). The ends were cut back, 5 bases at V and 0 bases at J, with 12 bases in the middle. This CDR3 region has 16 residues. The CDR3 loop is CASSQGGGSGANVLTF. As DNA, the CDR3 is TGTGCCAGCAGTCAGGGGGGGGGCTCTGGGGCCAACGTCCTGACTTTC.

The genes are TRBV27 and TRBJ1-5; the D is unclear. The CDR3 totals 14 residues. Germline values: CDR1 MNHEY, CDR2 SMNVEV (reference sequence). V shed 5 bases and J shed 4 bases, with 12 bases lying between them. CDR3 DNA: TGTGCCAGCAGTCCCACGGGTCAAAATCAGCCCCAGCATTTT. This gives the protein CASSPTGQNQPQHF.

V usage is TRBV6-1 and J usage is TRBJ1-2; 7 bases map to TRBD1. CDR3 length equals 17 residues. J gave up 3 bases and V 4 bases, and 14 bases lay outside the gene matches. Germline loops: CDR1 MNHNS, CDR2 SASEGT. DNA for the CDR3: TGTGCCAGCAGTGCGGGGGACAGCCCCCGGATGGACTATGGCTACACCTTC. Its translation is CASSAGDSPRMDYGYTF.

The CDR3 DNA follows: TGTGCCAGCAGTTTTGAAGGGCTAAGCTACGAGCAGTACTTC. As protein: CASSFEGLSYEQYF. V is TRBV28 and J is TRBJ2-7; D gene uncertain. The V gene lost 3 bases and the J gene lost 3 bases, with 12 bases spanning the gap. The CDR3 spans 14 residues. Germline CDR1 MDHEN, CDR2 SYDVKM.

The chain carries TRBV5-1 and TRBJ2-1; D is possibly TRBD2 (5 bases). V lost 5 bases and J 1 base, leaving 10 bases between the germline ends. The CDR3 length is 14 residues. Germline CDR1 reads SGHRS; CDR2 reads YFSETQ. In DNA, the CDR3 is TGCGCCAGCAGTCCCGACTATTCCTACAATGAGCAGTTCTTC. Its translation: CASSPDYSYNEQFF. Looking up the rest from reference TRBV5-1 and TRBJ2-1 gives the full variable domain: KAGVTQTPRYLIKTRGQQVTLSCSPISGHRSVSWYQQTPGQGLQFLFEYFSETQRNKGNFPGRFSGRQFSNSRSEMNVSTLELGDSALYLCASSPDYSYNEQFFGPGTRLTVL.

CDR3 nucleotide sequence: TGTGCCAGCTCACTCGGGTTGGACAGGGACGAGCAGTACTTC. Protein product: CASSLGLDRDEQYF. V is TRBV18 and J is TRBJ2-7, with 8 bases fitting TRBD1. The V and J ends lost 4 bases and 5 bases, in that order; junction bases with no gene match: 7. Per germline, CDR1 KGHSH and CDR2 LQKENI. This CDR3 region has 14 residues.

This chain uses TRBV10-3 with TRBJ2-7; the D gene is possibly TRBD1 (6 bases). The germline V gene encodes CDR1 ENHRY and CDR2 SYGVKD. Trimming removed 8 bases at V and 0 bases at J, with 8 bases between. The CDR3 covers 12 residues. DNA of the CDR3: TGTGCCATCGAGGACAGCTCCTACGAGCAGTACTTC. It translates to CAIEDSSYEQYF.